Below are 4 T cell receptor beta chains sequenced from a single sample in a study of T cells in Graves' hyperthyroidism and ophthalmopathy. It was RNA transcripts that yielded the amplified TCR beta CDR3 regions. In the first-round RT-PCR of the TCR CDR3, the HTBI primer set was used. TCRdb called the multiplex PCR reads again in MiXCR, with one record for every CDR3 protein. Counted here are under 650,000 distinct CDR3 sequences, around 15% occurring once; the ten biggest clones make up around 3.9%. The source material was blood. The receptor set was obtained from a woman in her 30s with Graves' hyperthyroidism.

This clonotype was observed at least ten times. The V call is TRBV7-2, the J call TRBJ2-5; D unclear. The CDR3 loop spans 13 amino acids. With 2 bases removed from V and 9 bases from J, the gap between germline ends came to 13 bases. Germline V gene lookup returns CDR1 SGHTA and CDR2 FQGNSA. The chain's CDR3 is CASSLTGDVAQYF. CDR3 coding DNA: TGTGCCAGCAGCTTAACCGGAGATGTGGCCCAGTACTTC.

This chain joins TRBV9 and TRBJ2-7; 13 nucleotides line up with TRBD2. The trim removed 4 bases at V and 7 bases at J, leaving 11 bases unmatched. Germline V lookup: CDR1 SGDLS, CDR2 YYNGEE. The CDR3 contains 16 residues. In DNA, the CDR3 is TGTGCCAGCAGCTTCCGGACTAGCGGGAGAAAGGATGAGCAGTACTTC. Its translation: CASSFRTSGRKDEQYF.

This clonotype has just a few counts. The chain combines TRBV13 with TRBJ2-2, with TRBD1 matching over 9 bases. Germline V gene data show CDR1 as PRHDT and CDR2 as FYEKMQ (reference sequence). This CDR3 contains 15 residues. Losses at the gene ends were 6 bases for V and 5 bases for J; bases not matched to a gene: 7. CDR3 sequence: CASRAGTGRTGELFF. The CDR3 nucleotides are TGTGCCAGCAGGGCCGGGACAGGGAGGACCGGGGAGCTGTTTTTT.

The table lists this clonotype with a few counts. The chain employs TRBV12-3 or TRBV12-4 and TRBJ2-7; a possible D gene is TRBD1 (6 bases). The length of the CDR3 is 14 residues. Trimming left V 3 bases short and J 1 base short, with 10 bases between. CDR3 sequence: CASSFSGQSYEQYF. The DNA of the CDR3 is TGTGCCAGCAGTTTCAGTGGACAGTCCTACGAGCAGTACTTC.